The present TCR beta chain was sequenced within a study of read filtering for tumor transcriptome and immune sequencing. Germline CDR1 LGHDT, CDR2 YNNKEL (reference sequence). The CDR3 length is 15 residues. Trimming shortened V by 1 base and J by 4 bases, and 11 bases separated the two germline ends. Molecular barcoded adaptors covering alpha/delta and beta/gamma chains were used on roughly 400 ng RNA. TCRdb used MiXCR to reprocess the reads, holding one entry per CDR3 protein. The sample shows 75,000 to 90,000 distinct CDR3 sequences, roughly an eighth of them seen only once. Findings and limits, study-wide: Correlation between methods rose after single-read clonotypes were removed.

Every patient had bone marrow sampled while the disease was active. Of note for this clonotype: Its antigen is not known.

The chain is built from TRBV3-1 and TRBJ1-5; tentative D call: TRBD1 (5 bases). The receptor was isolated from a donor at least 40 years old with multiple myeloma. Sequencing input: a population of CD138-negative cells sorted from bone marrow. CDR3 nucleotides: TGTGCCAGCAGCCAAGGAGGACATTCAAATCAGCCCCAGCATTTT. Its translation: CASSQGGHSNQPQHF. The complete variable domain, with remaining parts taken from reference TRBV3-1 and TRBJ1-5, reads DTAVSQTPKYLVTQMGNDKSIKCEQNLGHDTMYWYKQDSKKFLKIMFSYNNKELIINETVPNRFSPKSPDKAHLNLHINSLELGDSAVYFCASSQGGHSNQPQHFGDGTRLSIL.